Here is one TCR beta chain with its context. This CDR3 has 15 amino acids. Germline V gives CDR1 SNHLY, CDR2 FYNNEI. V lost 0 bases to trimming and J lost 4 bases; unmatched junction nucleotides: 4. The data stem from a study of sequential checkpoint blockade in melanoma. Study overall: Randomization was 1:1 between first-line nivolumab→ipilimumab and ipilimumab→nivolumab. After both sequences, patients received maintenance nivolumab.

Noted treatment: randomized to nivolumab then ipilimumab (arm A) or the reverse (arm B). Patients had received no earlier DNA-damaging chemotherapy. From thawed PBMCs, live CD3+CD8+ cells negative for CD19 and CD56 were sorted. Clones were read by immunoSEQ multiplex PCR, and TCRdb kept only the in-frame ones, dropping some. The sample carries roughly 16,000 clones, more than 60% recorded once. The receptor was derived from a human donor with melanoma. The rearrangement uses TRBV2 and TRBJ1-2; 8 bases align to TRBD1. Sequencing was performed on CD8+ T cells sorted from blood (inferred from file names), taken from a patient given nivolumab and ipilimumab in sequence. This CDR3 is CASSEALGTGYGYTF. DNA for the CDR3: TGTGCCAGCAGTGAAGCGTTAGGGACAGGCTATGGCTACACCTTC.